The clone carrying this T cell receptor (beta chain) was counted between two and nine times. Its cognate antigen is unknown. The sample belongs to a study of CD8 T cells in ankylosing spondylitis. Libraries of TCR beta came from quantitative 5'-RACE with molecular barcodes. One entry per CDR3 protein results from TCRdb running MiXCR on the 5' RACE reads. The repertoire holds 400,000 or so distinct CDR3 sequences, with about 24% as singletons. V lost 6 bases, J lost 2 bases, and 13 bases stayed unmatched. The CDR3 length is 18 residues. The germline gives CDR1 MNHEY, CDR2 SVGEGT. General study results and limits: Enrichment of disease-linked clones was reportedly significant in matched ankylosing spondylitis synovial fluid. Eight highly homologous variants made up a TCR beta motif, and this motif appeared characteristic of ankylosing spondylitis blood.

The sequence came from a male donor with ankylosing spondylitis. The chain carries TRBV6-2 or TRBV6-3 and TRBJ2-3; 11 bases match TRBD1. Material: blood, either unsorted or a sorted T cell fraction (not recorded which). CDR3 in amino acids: CASRRTGGIRAHTDTQYF. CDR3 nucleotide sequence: TGTGCCAGCAGGCGGACAGGGGGCATTAGGGCCCACACAGATACGCAGTATTTT.